The following is a TCR beta chain sequence with its context. The antigen is undetermined. The data stem from a study of response to subunit inactivated influenza vaccine. Overall study results and limits: With each seasonal influenza vaccination, the authors suggested, few new T cells are recruited.

In TCRdb, the RT-PCR reads were re-called with MiXCR into one record per CDR3 protein. The sample holds some 800,000 distinct CDR3 sequences, 20% to 25% seen once. V was trimmed by 3 bases and J by 6 bases, leaving 12 bases between them. This CDR3 has 14 amino acids. From germline, CDR1 is SGHDN and CDR2 FVKESK. The sequence was collected from a man in his forties or fifties who received an inactivated influenza vaccine. This sequence joins TRBV14 and TRBJ2-1; possible D gene TRBD2, 7 bases. The sample here was PBMCs from blood, taken roughly 5 days after vaccination. CDR3 sequence (DNA): TGTGCCAGCAGCCATCTCGGGGGGCGCAATGAGCAGTTCTTC. The encoded protein is CASSHLGGRNEQFF.